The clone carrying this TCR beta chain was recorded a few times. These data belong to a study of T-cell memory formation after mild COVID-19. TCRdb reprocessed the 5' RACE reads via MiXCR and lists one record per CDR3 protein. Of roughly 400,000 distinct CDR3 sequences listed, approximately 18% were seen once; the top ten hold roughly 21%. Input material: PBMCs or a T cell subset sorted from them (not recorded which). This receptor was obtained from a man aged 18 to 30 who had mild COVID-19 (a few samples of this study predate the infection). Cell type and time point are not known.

The CDR3 DNA follows: TGTGCCAGCAGTTTTACTAGCGGGGGAGTTGAGACCCAGTACTTC. Translated: CASSFTSGGVETQYF. The genes are TRBV27 and TRBJ2-5, with 11 bases lining up with TRBD2. V gave up 3 bases and J gave up 5 bases; unmatched junction bases: 5. The CDR3 has 15 amino acids. Germline CDR1 is MNHEY and CDR2 is SMNVEV (reference sequence).